This TCR beta chain was profiled in a study of cytomegalovirus exposure and HLA in healthy donors. Study outcomes and limitations: Across donors, presence/absence analyses took sequencing depth to be roughly uniform. In a later analysis, an Asian-associated ancestry cluster reportedly showed fewer N-insertions than the approximately 620-donor mean.

The PCR was carried out with 60 Vbeta primers and 13 Jbeta primers. TCRdb's copy holds only in-frame clones and misses some; the assay was immunoSEQ multiplex PCR. The sample holds around 150,000 clones, roughly 80% seen once. Trimming removed 7 bases at V and 1 base at J, with 13 bases between. The length of the CDR3 is 13 residues. The germline CDR1 and CDR2 sequences are SQVTM and ANQGSEA. This clone came up once. Its antigen is still unknown. This clonotype was obtained from a female donor in good health and CMV-seronegative. Source material: PBMCs. This chain uses TRBV29-1 with TRBJ1-1; D not resolved. The CDR3 sequence is CSAKRGGNTEAFF. CDR3 in DNA: TGCAGCGCCAAGAGAGGAGGGAACACTGAAGCTTTCTTT.